Sequencing of this T cell receptor (beta chain) was carried out in a study of post-analysis software for immune sequencing data. Germline V CDR1 and CDR2: MGHDK, SYGVNS. Trimming shortened V by 3 bases and J by 0 bases, and 12 bases separated the two germline ends. This CDR3 region has 16 residues. Broader study findings: The five TRBV segments detected at higher frequency in patients than in controls included TRBV5-6, TRBV5-1 and TRBV20-1. Relative to controls, patients with multiple sclerosis showed significantly lower normalized Chao1 diversity.

Turning to this clonotype: Its target is not known.

The TCR beta cDNA libraries contained unique molecular identifiers. Using its own MiXCR run on the PCR reads, TCRdb lists one record per CDR3 protein. The sample holds about 820,000 distinct CDR3 sequences, approximately 53% seen once. The sequencing input was blood. J is TRBJ2-4 and V is TRBV25-1, with D perhaps TRBD1 or TRBD2 (5 bases each). This TCR was recovered from a girl between 10 and 17 years old with multiple sclerosis. As DNA, the CDR3 is TGTGCCAGCAGTGAGAGGGGCCACCTAGCCAAAAACATTCAGTACTTC. It codes for CASSERGHLAKNIQYF. The whole variable domain, filled in from reference TRBV25-1 and TRBJ2-4, reads EADIYQTPRYLVIGTGKKITLECSQTMGHDKMYWYQQDPGMELHLIHYSYGVNSTEKGDLSSESTVSRIRTEHFPLTLESARPSHTSQYLCASSERGHLAKNIQYFGAGTRLSVL.